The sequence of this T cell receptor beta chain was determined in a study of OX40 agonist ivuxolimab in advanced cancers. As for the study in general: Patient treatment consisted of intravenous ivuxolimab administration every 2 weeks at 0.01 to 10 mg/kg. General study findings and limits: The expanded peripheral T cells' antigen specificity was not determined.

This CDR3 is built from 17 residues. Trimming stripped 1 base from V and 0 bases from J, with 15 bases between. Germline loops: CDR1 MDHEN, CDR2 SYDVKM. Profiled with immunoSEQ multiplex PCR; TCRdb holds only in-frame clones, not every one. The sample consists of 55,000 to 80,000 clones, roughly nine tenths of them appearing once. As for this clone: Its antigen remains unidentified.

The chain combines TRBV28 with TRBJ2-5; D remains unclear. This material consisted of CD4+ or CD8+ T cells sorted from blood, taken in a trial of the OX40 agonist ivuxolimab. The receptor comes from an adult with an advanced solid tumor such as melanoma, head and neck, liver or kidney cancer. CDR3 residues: CASSLFQRRSYQETQYF. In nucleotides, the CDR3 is TGTGCCAGCAGTTTATTTCAGAGAAGGTCTTACCAAGAGACCCAGTACTTC.